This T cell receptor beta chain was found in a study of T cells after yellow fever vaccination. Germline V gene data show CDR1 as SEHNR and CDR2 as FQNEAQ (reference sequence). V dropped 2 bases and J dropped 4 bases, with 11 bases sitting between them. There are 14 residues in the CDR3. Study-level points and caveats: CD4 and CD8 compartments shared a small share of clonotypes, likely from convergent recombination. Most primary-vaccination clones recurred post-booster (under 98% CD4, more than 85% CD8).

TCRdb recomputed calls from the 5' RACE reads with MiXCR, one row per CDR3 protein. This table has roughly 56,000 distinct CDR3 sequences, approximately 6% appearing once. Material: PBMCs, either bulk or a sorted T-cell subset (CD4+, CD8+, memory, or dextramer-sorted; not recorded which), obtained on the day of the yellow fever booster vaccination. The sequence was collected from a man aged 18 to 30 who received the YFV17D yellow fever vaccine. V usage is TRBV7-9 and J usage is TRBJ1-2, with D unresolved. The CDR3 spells CASSLIVAAYGYTF. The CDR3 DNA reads TGTGCCAGCAGCTTAATAGTGGCAGCCTATGGCTACACCTTC.